The 30 T cell receptor beta chains presented below share a single source sample, sequenced in a study of blood T cell repertoires in COVID-19. Assay: immunoSEQ multiplex PCR; the TCRdb copy retains only in-frame clones and omits some. Found here are under 200,000 clones, about 90% of them singletons; the top ten hold around 2.5%. Specimen: peripheral blood. These receptors were taken from a man aged 40-50 years with active or convalescent COVID-19.

The CDR3 bases are TGTGCCAGCAGCCAAGATCCGGGCGGACTCTATGGCTACACCTTC. Protein: CASSQDPGGLYGYTF. The chain couples TRBV14 to TRBJ1-2; no definite D call. The germline gives CDR1 SGHDN, CDR2 FVKESK. V was shortened by 0 bases and J by 4 bases, with 12 bases between the two germline ends. The CDR3 has 15 amino acids.

The chain joins TRBV27 to TRBJ2-7, with D possibly TRBD1 on 5 matching bases. The CDR3 is made up of 15 amino acids. V gave up 3 bases and J gave up 0 bases, with 12 bases separating them. Germline V lookup: CDR1 MNHEY, CDR2 SMNVEV (reference sequence). CDR3 residues: CASSLAAGISYEQYF. The CDR3 nucleotides read TGTGCCAGCAGTTTGGCGGCAGGGATCTCCTACGAGCAGTACTTC.

The genes are TRBV10-3 and TRBJ1-1; tentatively, D is TRBD1 (6 bases). CDR1 and CDR2 from the germline V gene are ENHRY and SYGVKD. Trimming shortened V by 4 bases and J by 6 bases, and 12 bases separated the two germline ends. The CDR3 loop spans 13 amino acids. In nucleotides, the CDR3 is TGTGCCATCAGTGCCGCGACAGGCGCTGAAGCTTTCTTT. Its protein is CAISAATGAEAFF.

The chain combines TRBV9 with TRBJ1-6, with D possibly being TRBD1 (6 bases). This CDR3 spans 13 amino acids. V lost 5 bases to trimming and J lost 7 bases, with 10 bases between them. The V gene's germline CDR1 is SGDLS and CDR2 YYNGEE. CDR3 DNA: TGTGCCAGCAGGGGGACATCAAATTCACCCCTCCACTTT. This gives the protein CASRGTSNSPLHF.

The chain is built from TRBV30 and TRBJ1-3; 7 positions match TRBD1. V lost 2 bases and J lost 4; bases outside the gene matches: 2. CDR1 and CDR2 (germline): GTSNPN, SVGIG (reference sequence). The CDR3 is 13 residues long. The CDR3: CAWSNRGGNTIYF. CDR3 in DNA: TGTGCCTGGAGTAACAGGGGCGGAAACACCATATATTTT. Full variable domain (missing parts from reference TRBV30 and TRBJ1-3): SQTIHQWPATLVQPVGSPLSLECTVEGTSNPNLYWYRQAAGRGLQLLFYSVGIGQISSEVPQNLSASRPQDRQFILSSKKLLLSDSGFYLCAWSNRGGNTIYFGEGSWLTVV.

The J gene is TRBJ1-1, the V gene TRBV5-1; 7 positions agree with TRBD1. V was clipped by 2 bases and J by 7 bases; unmatched bases: 14. The CDR3 totals 16 residues. Germline V gene sequence: CDR1 SGHRS, CDR2 YFSETQ. The CDR3 DNA is TGCGCCAGCAGCTTTTCCAATACAGGGGTCGGCATTGAAGCTTTCTTT. Its translation: CASSFSNTGVGIEAFF. Full variable domain (outside the CDR3, taken from reference TRBV5-1 and TRBJ1-1): KAGVTQTPRYLIKTRGQQVTLSCSPISGHRSVSWYQQTPGQGLQFLFEYFSETQRNKGNFPGRFSGRQFSNSRSEMNVSTLELGDSALYLCASSFSNTGVGIEAFFGQGTRLTVV.

The chain links TRBV15 to TRBJ2-3; 11 bases align to TRBD2. The V segment lost 0 bases and the J segment 4 bases; nucleotides outside the gene matches: 6. Germline V lookup: CDR1 LNHNV, CDR2 YYDKDF (reference sequence). CDR3 length: 17 residues. The CDR3 bases are TGTGCCACCAGCAGAGACTACACTAGCGGGGGATCAGATACGCAGTATTTT. The encoded protein is CATSRDYTSGGSDTQYF.

The rearrangement uses TRBV28 and TRBJ2-3, with D possibly matching TRBD2 (5 bases). The ends were cut back, 2 bases at V and 11 bases at J, with 14 bases in the middle. The CDR3 contains 13 residues. Germline loops: CDR1 MDHEN, CDR2 SYDVKM. CDR3 sequence: CASSLRLGRVQYF. CDR3 nucleotide sequence: TGTGCCAGCAGTTTACGACTGGGGAGAGTGCAGTATTTT.

The chain is built from TRBV10-3 and TRBJ1-2; TRBD1 is a possible D gene (6 bases). Germline CDR1 ENHRY, CDR2 SYGVKD. V lost 10 bases and J 6 bases, leaving 27 bases between the germline ends. The CDR3 totals 16 residues. The CDR3 is CATHRVPRQAGDGYTF. Here the CDR3 DNA reads TGTGCCACCCATCGGGTTCCCCGACAGGCCGGCGATGGCTACACCTTC.

The chain is built from TRBV4-1 and TRBJ1-2; 7 bases are shared with TRBD1. This CDR3 has 12 residues. The J segment lost 7 bases and the V segment lost 5 bases, leaving 4 bases of the junction unmatched. Germline CDR1 and CDR2: MGHRA and YSYEKL. The CDR3 DNA follows: TGCGCCAGCAGCAAACGGACAGGTGGCTACACCTTC. It translates to CASSKRTGGYTF.

This chain uses TRBV7-6 with TRBJ2-5; 11 bases line up with TRBD2. The CDR3 covers 17 residues. CDR1 is SGHVS and CDR2 is FNYEAQ in the germline V gene. With V trimmed by 1 base and J by 1 base, 5 bases remained unmatched. In DNA form, the CDR3 reads TGTGCCAGCAGCTTAGTTATAGGACTAGCGGGCCAAGAGACCCAGTACTTC. Encoded protein: CASSLVIGLAGQETQYF.

V usage is TRBV19 and J usage is TRBJ1-5; 7 bases align to TRBD1. With V trimmed by 7 bases and J by 3 bases, 9 bases remained unmatched. In germline, CDR1 is LNHDA, CDR2 SQIVND (reference sequence). The length of the CDR3 is 15 residues. DNA of the CDR3: TGTGCCAGTACCAAGGGGGCCGGATACAATCAGCCCCAGCATTTT. Encoded protein: CASTKGAGYNQPQHF. The entire variable domain, with the rest obtained from reference TRBV19 and TRBJ1-5, is as follows: DGGITQSPKYLFRKEGQNVTLSCEQNLNHDAMYWYRQDPGQGLRLIYYSQIVNDFQKGDIAEGYSVSREKKESFPLTVTSAQKNPTAFYLCASTKGAGYNQPQHFGDGTRLSIL.

This clone was seen once. V and J are TRBV6-5 and TRBJ1-3; 10 nucleotides align to TRBD1. After removal of 2 bases from V and 4 bases from J, the junction contained 2 bases not matched to a gene. Germline V lookup: CDR1 MNHEY, CDR2 SVGAGI. The length of the CDR3 is 15 residues. In DNA, the CDR3 is TGTGCCAGCAGTTACCGGACAGGGGGGGGAAACACCATATATTTT. Its protein is CASSYRTGGGNTIYF.

The rearrangement links TRBV9 to TRBJ2-1; D is undetermined. CDR3 length: 16 amino acids. Trimming removed 0 bases at V and 0 bases at J, with 10 bases between. Germline CDR1 and CDR2: SGDLS and YYNGEE. CDR3 region: CASSVDGWSSYNEQFF. The DNA for the CDR3 is TGTGCCAGCAGCGTAGACGGCTGGAGCTCCTACAATGAGCAGTTCTTC. The entire variable domain, with the rest obtained from reference TRBV9 and TRBJ2-1, is as follows: DSGVTQTPKHLITATGQRVTLRCSPRSGDLSVYWYQQSLDQGLQFLIQYYNGEERAKGNILERFSAQQFPDLHSELNLSSLELGDSALYFCASSVDGWSSYNEQFFGPGTRLTVL.

V usage is TRBV6-6 and J usage is TRBJ1-1, with D possibly matching TRBD1 (6 bases). V lost 8 bases to trimming and J lost 6 bases, with 19 bases between them. CDR3 size: 14 residues. The V gene's germline CDR1 is MNHNY and CDR2 SVGAGI (reference sequence). This CDR3 is CASLGTGRLAEAFF. CDR3 DNA: TGTGCCAGCTTAGGAACAGGGAGATTGGCTGAAGCTTTCTTT.

The chain joins TRBV2 to TRBJ2-2; weak D call: TRBD2 (8 bases). CDR1 is SNHLY, CDR2 FYNNEI, per germline. V gave up 5 bases and J gave up 7 bases, with 17 bases separating them. CDR3 length: 15 residues. The CDR3 DNA reads as TGTGCCAGCAGTCGGGGGGGACAGAGATACGGGGAGCTGTTTTTT. Residues: CASSRGGQRYGELFF.

The chain has TRBV25-1 and TRBJ2-2, with D maybe TRBD1 (6 bases). V lost 2 bases and J 6 bases, leaving 10 bases between the germline ends. Germline lookup yields CDR1 MGHDK and CDR2 SYGVNS. The CDR3 runs to 14 residues. CDR3 in DNA: TGTGCCAGCAGTGAAAGTGGGGGCGCCGGGGAGCTGTTTTTT. It is translated as CASSESGGAGELFF.

The chain uses TRBV28 and TRBJ2-7; 8 bases are a match to TRBD1. Germline lookup yields CDR1 MDHEN and CDR2 SYDVKM. The CDR3 has 16 residues. With 6 bases clipped from V and 4 bases from J, the junction kept 14 bases outside the gene matches. Here the CDR3 reads CASSTGTGFSLYEQYF. The CDR3 DNA reads TGTGCCAGCAGCACCGGGACAGGATTTTCCCTTTACGAGCAGTACTTC.

The chain joins TRBV7-9 to TRBJ1-1, with TRBD1 matching over 7 bases. From germline, CDR1 is SEHNR and CDR2 FQNEAQ (reference sequence). Losses at the gene ends were 8 bases for V and 2 bases for J; bases not matched to a gene: 5. The CDR3 loop spans 13 amino acids. The CDR3 here is CASQDRVNTEAFF. The CDR3 nucleotides read TGTGCCAGCCAAGACAGGGTTAACACTGAAGCTTTCTTT.

The V gene is TRBV3-1 (or the pseudogene TRBV3-2), the J gene TRBJ2-3, with D perhaps matching TRBD2 (5 bases). This CDR3 is 13 amino acids long. CDR1 LGHDT and CDR2 YNNKEL come from the germline V gene (reference sequence). Trimming left V 7 bases short and J 3 bases short, with 11 bases between. CDR3 residues: CASNRPGTDTQYF. CDR3 DNA: TGTGCCAGCAACAGACCGGGAACAGATACGCAGTATTTT.

About this clone itself: The sample carries other DNA sequences with the same CDR3. This chain links TRBV30 with TRBJ1-2; possible D gene TRBD1, 5 bases. Trimming stripped 3 bases from V and 2 bases from J, with 10 bases between. The CDR3 runs to 13 residues. Germline assignment: CDR1 GTSNPN and CDR2 SVGIG (reference sequence). The CDR3 DNA follows: TGTGCCTGGAGCGCACAGGTAAACTATGGCTACACCTTC. Amino acids: CAWSAQVNYGYTF.

V usage is TRBV19 and J usage is TRBJ1-2; maybe TRBD1 (5 bases). The germline V gene encodes CDR1 LNHDA and CDR2 SQIVND (reference sequence). The CDR3 is 15 residues long. V was trimmed by 0 bases and J by 7 bases, leaving 15 bases between them. Here the CDR3 DNA reads TGTGCCAGTAGTATAGATGGGCAGGGTCCCAGTGGCTACACCTTC. This codes for CASSIDGQGPSGYTF.

The chain carries TRBV6-6 and TRBJ2-7, with 8 nucleotides matching TRBD2. Per germline, CDR1 MNHNY and CDR2 SVGAGI (reference sequence). The ends lost 6 bases at V and 6 bases at J; junction bases unmatched: 1. CDR3 length: 11 amino acids. The CDR3 region is CASSAGGEQYF. The CDR3 nucleotides read TGTGCCAGCAGCGCGGGAGGCGAGCAGTACTTC.

The chain is built from TRBV24-1 and TRBJ2-2, with 9 bases fitting TRBD1. The CDR3 is made up of 17 amino acids. Germline trimming cut 5 bases from V and 3 bases from J; bases unmatched to any gene: 9. Germline V gene lookup returns CDR1 KGHDR and CDR2 SFDVKD. The CDR3 loop is CATSGAAGTGYTGELFF. CDR3 coding DNA: TGTGCCACCAGTGGCGCGGCGGGGACAGGGTACACCGGGGAGCTGTTTTTT.

This rearrangement joins TRBV4-3 to TRBJ1-4; 9 nucleotides align to TRBD1. Germline values: CDR1 LGHNA, CDR2 YSLEER. Unmatched junction bases numbered 1, after V lost 1 base and J lost 1 base. This CDR3 is 16 amino acids long. This CDR3 reads CASSQGTGETNEKLFF. Here the CDR3 DNA reads TGCGCCAGCAGCCAAGGGACAGGGGAAACTAATGAAAAACTGTTTTTT.

The chain has TRBV6-4 and TRBJ1-2; 8 bases match TRBD1. CDR1 MRHNA and CDR2 SNTAGT come from the germline V gene. The ends lost 2 bases at V and 7 bases at J; junction bases unmatched: 9. The CDR3 runs 15 residues. This CDR3 reads CASSDGSGGAFGYTF. Written as DNA, the CDR3 is TGTGCCAGCAGTGACGGCTCAGGGGGCGCGTTTGGCTACACCTTC.

The chain has TRBV6-4 and TRBJ1-2, with TRBD1 matching over 9 bases. Per the germline V gene, CDR1 is MRHNA and CDR2 is SNTAGT. V lost 2 bases and J lost 4; bases outside the gene matches: 11. The CDR3 has 17 residues. The CDR3 DNA follows: TGTGCCAGCAGTGACGGGACAGGGAGTAAATACCGCTATGGCTACACCTTC. This codes for CASSDGTGSKYRYGYTF.

This clone was detected many times. This chain joins TRBV30 and TRBJ1-3; D unclear. Germline CDR1 reads GTSNPN; CDR2 reads SVGIG (reference sequence). This CDR3 is built from 14 residues. V was cut by 2 bases and J by 0 bases, with 8 bases left in between. The CDR3 nucleotides are TGTGCCTGGAGTTCTACCTACTCTGGAAACACCATATATTTT. Protein product: CAWSSTYSGNTIYF.

The rearrangement joins TRBV14 to TRBJ1-6; 9 nucleotides align to TRBD1. V shed 5 bases and J 8 bases; nucleotides not matched to a gene: 4. The CDR3 runs 14 residues. Germline loops: CDR1 SGHDN, CDR2 FVKESK. CDR3: CASSKTGGHSPLHF. Written as DNA, the CDR3 is TGTGCCAGCAGCAAAACAGGGGGCCATTCACCCCTCCACTTT.

This clone was detected a few times. The chain uses TRBV6-5 and TRBJ2-2; possible D gene TRBD1, 5 bases. This CDR3 has 15 amino acids. Germline V gene lookup returns CDR1 MNHEY and CDR2 SVGAGI. V lost 5 bases and J 4 bases, leaving 14 bases between the germline ends. The CDR3 DNA reads as TGTGCCAGCAGTCCCTTCGACAGATTCACCGGGGAGCTGTTTTTT. Its translation: CASSPFDRFTGELFF.